This TCR beta chain was found in a study of blood T cell repertoires in COVID-19. Looking at the study overall: Spain, Italy and the United States supplied samples that represented acute and convalescent COVID-19. Sources were T cells, B-cell-depleted T cells, or PBMCs; the material itself was cDNA or gDNA.

The germline V gene has CDR1 SQVTM and CDR2 ANQGSEA. Losses at the gene ends were 3 bases for V and 7 bases for J; bases not matched to a gene: 6. The CDR3 has 14 amino acids. Authors' analysis steps: The authors estimated nucleated cell counts from reference gene primer amplification. Data came from immunoSEQ multiplex PCR; TCRdb stores just in-frame clones and leaves some out. That table is the source of V, J and clone size, and D and trimming were worked out from the DNA. Of about 380,000 clones detected, more than 80% appear once; the ten largest clones hold approximately 1.2%. Sequencing used peripheral blood. The clonotype originates from a man in his forties with acute or convalescent COVID-19. This chain uses TRBV29-1 with TRBJ2-1; the match to TRBD2 covers 10 bases. The CDR3 nucleotides read TGCAGCGTTGACACTAGCGGGGTATGGAATGAGCAGTTCTTC. Protein sequence: CSVDTSGVWNEQFF.